The 8 T cell receptor beta chains reported below all come from one sample, sequenced in a study of cytomegalovirus exposure and HLA in healthy donors. Use of 60 Vbeta and 13 Jbeta primers characterized the PCR. Assay used: immunoSEQ multiplex PCR; TCRdb lists only in-frame clones, some missing. Among approximately 140,000 clones listed, 73% were seen once. The sample consisted of PBMCs. The receptor source for this set is a woman aged 40 to 50 in good health and CMV-seronegative.

V is TRBV7-9 and J is TRBJ2-1; D might be TRBD2 (5 bases). From germline, CDR1 is SEHNR and CDR2 FQNEAQ (reference sequence). V dropped 5 bases and J dropped 7 bases, with 12 bases sitting between them. This CDR3 contains 13 residues. This chain's CDR3 is CASSPLPGNEQFF. CDR3 sequence (DNA): TGTGCCAGCAGCCCTCTCCCGGGAAATGAGCAGTTCTTC.

The chain joins TRBV14 to TRBJ1-5; D not resolved. This CDR3 has 13 residues. Germline V gene data show CDR1 as SGHDN and CDR2 as FVKESK. V dropped 0 bases and J dropped 7 bases, with 7 bases sitting between them. In DNA form, the CDR3 reads TGTGCCAGCAGCCAAGATAGCGAGCAGCCCCAGCATTTT. Translating gives CASSQDSEQPQHF. The whole variable domain, remainder taken from reference TRBV14 and TRBJ1-5, is EAGVTQFPSHSVIEKGQTVTLRCDPISGHDNLYWYRRVMGKEIKFLLHFVKESKQDESGMPNNRFLAERTGGTYSTLKVQPAELEDSGVYFCASSQDSEQPQHFGDGTRLSIL.

V usage is TRBV7-2 and J usage is TRBJ1-6; a possible D gene is TRBD1 (6 bases). The length of the CDR3 is 14 residues. Trimming left V 4 bases short and J 7 bases short, with 11 bases between. The germline V gene encodes CDR1 SGHTA and CDR2 FQGNSA. Here the CDR3 DNA reads TGTGCCAGCAGCTCCCGGGACACAAATTCACCCCTCCACTTT. This translates into CASSSRDTNSPLHF.

The chain employs TRBV11-1 and TRBJ2-4, with D unclear. The V end lost 1 base, the J end lost 9 bases, and 10 bases lay between the germline ends. In germline, CDR1 is SGHAT, CDR2 FQDESV (reference sequence). The CDR3 spans 13 residues. CDR3 bases: TGTGCCAGCAGCTTAGGGTTGACATTCATTCAGTACTTC. Translating gives CASSLGLTFIQYF.

The chain is built from TRBV19 and TRBJ2-2; 10 bases line up with TRBD1. This CDR3 has 17 residues. V shed 7 bases and J 3 bases; nucleotides not matched to a gene: 11. Germline V gene lookup returns CDR1 LNHDA and CDR2 SQIVND (reference sequence). The CDR3 spells CASTHMTGGRDTGELFF. The CDR3 nucleotides read TGTGCCAGTACCCATATGACAGGGGGCAGGGACACCGGGGAGCTGTTTTTT.

This chain uses TRBV7-2 with TRBJ1-2, with D unclear. Germline-derived CDR1 and CDR2 are SGHTA and FQGNSA. Trimming took 1 base from V and 5 from J, leaving 11 bases between them. This CDR3 is 14 amino acids long. The CDR3, as DNA: TGTGCCAGCAGCTTAGGGCGGCCAGTGTATGGCTACACCTTC. This encodes CASSLGRPVYGYTF.

This clone was seen only a few times. The chain joins TRBV6-6 to TRBJ2-3; a weak D match, TRBD2 (6 bases). Germline CDR1 is MNHNY and CDR2 is SVGAGI (reference sequence). The CDR3 has 15 amino acids. V lost 7 bases and J 2 bases, leaving 16 bases between the germline ends. Written as DNA, the CDR3 is TGTGCCAGCAATCCGACTAGTGGTGTCACAGATACGCAGTATTTT. This sequence encodes CASNPTSGVTDTQYF.

V usage is TRBV11-2 and J usage is TRBJ1-1; D not resolved. CDR3 length equals 13 residues. Germline assignment: CDR1 SGHAT and CDR2 FQNNGV. Trimming removed 1 base at V and 1 base at J, with 4 bases between. CDR3 in amino acids: CASSLGQNTEAFF. The CDR3 DNA reads TGTGCCAGCAGCTTAGGACAGAACACTGAAGCTTTCTTT.